This record looks at one T cell receptor beta chain sequence and its context. The antigen it binds to is not known. No qualities accompany the bases; no much larger clone lies one base away. The data are from a study of beta chain features in type 1 diabetes (dated by TCRdb to the late 2010s). About the study as a whole: Mean age, gender distribution, total cell number and subset yield did not differ between patients and healthy donors. A total of roughly 100 million sorted cells were examined across all samples, and the number of cells per subset was strongly correlated with RNA yield. Regulatory and stem cell-like memory subsets were isolated from only 8 patients and 8 healthy donors, whereas naive and central memory subsets came from all 30 or so donors. The study compared the TCRB repertoires of sorted circulating CD4+ T cell subsets in recently diagnosed type 1 diabetes patients with those in matched healthy donors. Overall results and qualifications from the work: A moderate but significant shortening of TCRB CDR3 length was observed in type 1 diabetes patients in all four CD4+ subsets. Because the HLA sub-analyses included only small numbers of individuals, any influence of HLA type on TCRB rearrangement was left unresolved. At VDJ recombination sites, patients with type 1 diabetes made fewer insertions and deleted more nucleotides, a pattern implying thymic rearrangement abnormalities. Sequencing cDNA rather than genomic DNA could over-represent highly expressing activated cells, although activation and CD3 levels did not differ between groups. Naive, central memory and regulatory TCRB repertoires appeared more similar among patients than among healthy donors. PCR may preferentially amplify shorter templates, but because patient and control samples were amplified and corrected together, any resulting skew would affect both groups equally.

Sequences SEHNR (CDR1) and FQNEAQ (CDR2) are obtained from the germline V gene (reference sequence). Trimming at the junction amounts to 5 bases on V and 2 bases on J, and the germline ends lie 7 bases apart. The CDR3 runs 12 residues from the cysteine to the phenylalanine. CDR3 DNA only is kept here, 36 bases in frame from base 1. All of the isolated RNA was reverse transcribed with the High Capacity cDNA Reverse Transcription Kit, so expressed TCRB transcripts were sequenced. Deep immunoSEQ sequencing was applied to naive, central memory and regulatory T cell samples, giving an average of roughly 3.3 million total reads per sample. Sorted cells were lysed in RLT buffer and RNA was extracted with DNase-treated RNeasy Micro or Mini kits, depending on cell number. Each cell subset was processed separately to prevent cross-contamination, with patient and healthy donor samples processed together. The immunoSEQ multiplex PCR was used to amplify TCRB sequences from cDNA, yielding 87-bp fragments that span the CDR3 region. The amplicons were sequenced using the Illumina HiSeq platform. Per the original workflow: PCR bias was computationally corrected using synthetic template baselines, reads within Hamming distance 2 were collapsed, and singletons that could not be merged were discarded. Reads were aligned against IMGT to assign V, D and J genes, CDR3 length and insertions or deletions at six rearrangement sites. Within each subset, clonotype counts were normalized to sorted cell number, after which true diversity and Gini coefficients were computed with the tcR R package. Repertoire sharing was quantified using the overlap coefficient calculated on TCRB nucleotide sequences. The immuneACCESS repertoire file appears here via TCRdb, limited to in-frame rearrangements. These files lack a portion of the clones; in checked studies, under half of the deficit traces to unresolved V genes, and the cause of the others is not known. That table furnishes V, J and clone size, whereas the DNA furnished D and trimming. This sample has around 300,000 clones in its table, and 12% to 15% of those were observed once. About 6.6% of the sample lies in the top ten.

Each donor gave one peripheral blood draw, roughly 120 mL on average, collected into heparinised tubes. A BD FACSAria II and a panel including CD45RO, CCR7, CD25, CD127, CD95 and CD27 were used to sort naive, central memory, regulatory and stem cell-like memory CD4+ T cells. Every sorted population had a purity above 95%. PBMCs were separated immediately by Lymphoprep density gradient centrifugation and were stained directly, without being cultured. So that batch effects would be minimized, each experiment stained and sorted samples in pairs, pairing one healthy donor with one patient. The sample was central memory CD4+ T cells from blood. The rearranged chain carries TRBV7-9 and TRBJ2-7, with no confident D gene call. This TCR was sampled from a man under 40 in good health. The CDR3 region reads CASSPSPYEQYF. The sequenced DNA: TGTGCCAGCAGCCCATCCCCCTACGAGCAGTACTTC.